This TCR beta chain is from a study of blood T cell repertoires in COVID-19. The CDR3 has 16 residues. V dropped 0 bases and J dropped 1 base, with 13 bases sitting between them. Per germline, CDR1 SGHNT and CDR2 YYREEE (reference sequence). TCRdb keeps only in-frame clones here, not all; method: immunoSEQ multiplex PCR. In the table there are fewer than 250,000 clones, approximately 86% of which are singletons. Sequencing was performed on peripheral blood. The clonotype originates from a human donor in a cohort sampled during active COVID-19. The chain has TRBV5-4 and TRBJ2-5; tentatively, D is TRBD1 (6 bases). CDR3: CASSLAAGTFQETQYF. The CDR3 bases are TGTGCCAGCAGCTTGGCGGCAGGGACATTCCAAGAGACCCAGTACTTC.